This T cell receptor (beta chain) was observed in a study of T cell responses to AZD1222 COVID-19 vaccine. Notes on this clone: Its antigen is unknown.

Repertoires were generated with immunoSEQ multiplex PCR, while TCRdb's copy carries only in-frame clones and drops some. The sample carries 150,000 to 250,000 clones, under 95% recorded once. General observations from the study: Spike-specific TCR breadth and depth were elevated following two AZD1222 doses. Of spike-specific TCRs, nearly half reportedly target regions left unmutated in variants. Spike-wide vaccine-associated CD4 TCRs dominated at 160-218 and 743-854. Just a handful of AZD1222 recipients tested seropositive at baseline.

The input for sequencing was peripheral blood, taken 28 days after the second AZD1222 dose. This TCR derives from an adult who received the AZD1222 COVID-19 vaccine.

The CDR3 DNA reads TGTGCCAGTAGACCTCCCCACGGGACAGGTTTACCTGAAGCTTTCTTT. This encodes CASRPPHGTGLPEAFF. V usage is TRBV19 and J usage is TRBJ1-1; 8 positions match TRBD1. CDR1 LNHDA and CDR2 SQIVND come from the germline V gene (reference sequence). V shed 6 bases, J shed 6 bases, and the junction held 15 bases outside the gene matches. The CDR3 has 16 amino acids.